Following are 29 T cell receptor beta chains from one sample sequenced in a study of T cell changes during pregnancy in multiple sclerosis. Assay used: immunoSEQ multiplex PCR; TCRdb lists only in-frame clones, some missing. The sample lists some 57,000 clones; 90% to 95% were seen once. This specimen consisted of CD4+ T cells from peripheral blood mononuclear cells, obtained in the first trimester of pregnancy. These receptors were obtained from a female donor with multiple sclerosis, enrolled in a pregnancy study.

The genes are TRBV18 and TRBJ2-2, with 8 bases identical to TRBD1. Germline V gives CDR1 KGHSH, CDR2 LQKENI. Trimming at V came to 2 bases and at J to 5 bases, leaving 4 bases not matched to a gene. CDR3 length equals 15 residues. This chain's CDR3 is CASSPEQGATGELFF. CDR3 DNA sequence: TGTGCCAGCTCACCAGAGCAGGGGGCGACCGGGGAGCTGTTTTTT.

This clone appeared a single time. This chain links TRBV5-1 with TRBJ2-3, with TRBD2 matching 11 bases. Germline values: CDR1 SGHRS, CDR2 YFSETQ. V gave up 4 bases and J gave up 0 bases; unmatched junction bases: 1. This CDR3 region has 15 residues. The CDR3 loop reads CASSRLAGSTDTQYF. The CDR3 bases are TGCGCCAGCAGCCGACTAGCGGGGAGCACAGATACGCAGTATTTT.

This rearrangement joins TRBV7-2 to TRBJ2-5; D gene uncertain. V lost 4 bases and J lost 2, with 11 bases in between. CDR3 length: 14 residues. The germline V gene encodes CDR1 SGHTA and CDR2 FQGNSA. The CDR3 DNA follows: TGTGCCAGCAGCTCCGGGTCGTCTCAAGAGACCCAGTACTTC. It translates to CASSSGSSQETQYF. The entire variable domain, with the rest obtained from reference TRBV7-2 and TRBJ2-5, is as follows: GAGVSQSPSNKVTEKGKDVELRCDPISGHTALYWYRQSLGQGLEFLIYFQGNSAPDKSGLPSDRFSAERTGGSVSTLTIQRTQQEDSAVYLCASSSGSSQETQYFGPGTRLLVL.

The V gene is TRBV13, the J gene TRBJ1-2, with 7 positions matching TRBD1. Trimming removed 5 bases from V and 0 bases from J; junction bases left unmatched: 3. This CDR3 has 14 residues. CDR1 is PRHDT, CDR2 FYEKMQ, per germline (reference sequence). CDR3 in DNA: TGTGCCAGCAGCCCCAGGGGGGCTAACTATGGCTACACCTTC. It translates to CASSPRGANYGYTF.

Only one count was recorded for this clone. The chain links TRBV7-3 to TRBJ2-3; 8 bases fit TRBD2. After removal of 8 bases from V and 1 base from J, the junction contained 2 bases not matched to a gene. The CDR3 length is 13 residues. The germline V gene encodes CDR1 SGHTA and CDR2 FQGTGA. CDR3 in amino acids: CASRREGTDTQYF. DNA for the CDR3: TGTGCCAGCCGGCGGGAGGGCACAGATACGCAGTATTTT.

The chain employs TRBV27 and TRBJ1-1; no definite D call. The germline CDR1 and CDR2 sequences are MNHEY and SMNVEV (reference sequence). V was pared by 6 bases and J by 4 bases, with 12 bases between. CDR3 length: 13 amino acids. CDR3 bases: TGTGCCAGCAGCCCGTGGTACGGCACTGAAGCTTTCTTT. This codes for CASSPWYGTEAFF.

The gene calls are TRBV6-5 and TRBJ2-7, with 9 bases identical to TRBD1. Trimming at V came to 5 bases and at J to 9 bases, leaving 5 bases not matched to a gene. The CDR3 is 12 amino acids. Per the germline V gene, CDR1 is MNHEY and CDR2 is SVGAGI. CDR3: CASSLQGASQYF. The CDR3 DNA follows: TGTGCCAGCAGTCTACAGGGGGCGTCGCAGTACTTC.

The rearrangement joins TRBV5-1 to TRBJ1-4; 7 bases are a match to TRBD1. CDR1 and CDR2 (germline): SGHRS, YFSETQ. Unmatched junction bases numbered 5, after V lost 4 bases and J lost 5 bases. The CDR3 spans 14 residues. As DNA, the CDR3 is TGCGCCAGCAGCCTGGGGACAGCGAATGAAAAACTGTTTTTT. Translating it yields CASSLGTANEKLFF.

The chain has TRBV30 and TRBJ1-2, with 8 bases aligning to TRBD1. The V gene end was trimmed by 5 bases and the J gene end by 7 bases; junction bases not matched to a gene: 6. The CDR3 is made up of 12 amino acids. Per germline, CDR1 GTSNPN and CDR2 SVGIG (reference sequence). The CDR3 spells CAWVGTGIGYTF. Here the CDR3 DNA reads TGTGCCTGGGTCGGGACAGGAATTGGCTACACCTTC. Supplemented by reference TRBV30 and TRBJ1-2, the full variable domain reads SQTIHQWPATLVQPVGSPLSLECTVEGTSNPNLYWYRQAAGRGLQLLFYSVGIGQISSEVPQNLSASRPQDRQFILSSKKLLLSDSGFYLCAWVGTGIGYTFGSGTRLTVV.

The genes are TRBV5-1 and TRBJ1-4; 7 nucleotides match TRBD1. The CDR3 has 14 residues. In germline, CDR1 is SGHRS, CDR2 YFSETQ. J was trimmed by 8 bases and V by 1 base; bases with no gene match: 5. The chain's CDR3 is CASSLQGGTEKLFF. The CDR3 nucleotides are TGCGCCAGCAGCTTGCAGGGGGGTACGGAAAAACTGTTTTTT.

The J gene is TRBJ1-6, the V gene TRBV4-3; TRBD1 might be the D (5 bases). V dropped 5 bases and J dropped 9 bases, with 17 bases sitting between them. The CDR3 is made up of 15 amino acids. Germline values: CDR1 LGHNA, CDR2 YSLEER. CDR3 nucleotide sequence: TGCGCCAGCAGCTCTGGCCAGGGCGGTCGTTCACCCCTCCACTTT. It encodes CASSSGQGGRSPLHF.

The CDR3 loop reads CASSSYRGETQYF. As DNA, the CDR3 is TGTGCCAGTAGTTCGTACAGGGGAGAGACCCAGTACTTC. The chain combines TRBV19 with TRBJ2-5, with 7 nucleotides matching TRBD1. Germline CDR1 reads LNHDA; CDR2 reads SQIVND (reference sequence). The CDR3 sequence is 13 residues long. V was pared by 5 bases and J by 4 bases, with 4 bases of the junction left unmatched.

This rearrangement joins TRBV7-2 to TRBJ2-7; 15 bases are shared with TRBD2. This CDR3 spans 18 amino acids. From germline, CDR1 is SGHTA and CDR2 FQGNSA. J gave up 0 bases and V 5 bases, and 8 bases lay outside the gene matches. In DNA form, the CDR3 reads TGTGCCAGCAGCCGTAGGACTAGCGGGGGGGTAAGCTCCTACGAGCAGTACTTC. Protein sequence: CASSRRTSGGVSSYEQYF.

CDR3 in DNA: TGCGCCAGCAGCCAAGGGCAGGGGGCAGACTATGGCTACACCTTC. Residues: CASSQGQGADYGYTF. This chain connects TRBV4-3 to TRBJ1-2, with 8 bases identical to TRBD1. The junction had 4 bases not matched to a gene; V was cut back by 1 base and J by 3 bases. CDR3 size: 15 residues. CDR1 is LGHNA, CDR2 YSLEER, per germline.

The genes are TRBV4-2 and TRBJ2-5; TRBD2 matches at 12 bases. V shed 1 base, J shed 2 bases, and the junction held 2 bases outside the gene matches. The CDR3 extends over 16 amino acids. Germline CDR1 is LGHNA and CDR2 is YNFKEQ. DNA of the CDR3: TGTGCCAGCAGCCAAGTAACTAGCGGGGGGCAAGAGACCCAGTACTTC. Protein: CASSQVTSGGQETQYF.

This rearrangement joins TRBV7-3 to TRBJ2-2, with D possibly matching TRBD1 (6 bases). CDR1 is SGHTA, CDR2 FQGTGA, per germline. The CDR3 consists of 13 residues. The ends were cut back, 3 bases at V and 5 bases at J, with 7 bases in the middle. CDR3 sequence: CASSFGQTGELFF. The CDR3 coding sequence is TGTGCCAGCAGCTTTGGACAGACCGGGGAGCTGTTTTTT.

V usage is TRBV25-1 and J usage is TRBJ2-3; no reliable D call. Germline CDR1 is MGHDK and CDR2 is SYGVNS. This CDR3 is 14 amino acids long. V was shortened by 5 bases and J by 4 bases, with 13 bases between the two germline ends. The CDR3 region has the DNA TGTGCCAGCAGTTTGGGCCCCCCCGCAGATACGCAGTATTTT. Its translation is CASSLGPPADTQYF. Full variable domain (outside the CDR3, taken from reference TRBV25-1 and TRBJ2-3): EADIYQTPRYLVIGTGKKITLECSQTMGHDKMYWYQQDPGMELHLIHYSYGVNSTEKGDLSSESTVSRIRTEHFPLTLESARPSHTSQYLCASSLGPPADTQYFGPGTRLTVL.

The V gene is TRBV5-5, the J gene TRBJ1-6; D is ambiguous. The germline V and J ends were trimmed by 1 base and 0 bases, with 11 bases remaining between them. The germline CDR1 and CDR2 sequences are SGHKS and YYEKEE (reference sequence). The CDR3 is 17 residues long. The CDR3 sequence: CASSLREVSSYNSPLHF. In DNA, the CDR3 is TGTGCCAGCAGCTTGAGGGAGGTGAGCTCCTATAATTCACCCCTCCACTTT.

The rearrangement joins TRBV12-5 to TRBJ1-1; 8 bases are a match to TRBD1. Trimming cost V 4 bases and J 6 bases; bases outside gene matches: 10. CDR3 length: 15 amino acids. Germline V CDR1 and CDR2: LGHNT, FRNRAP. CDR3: CASGSQTGVTPEAFF. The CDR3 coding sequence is TGTGCTAGTGGTTCCCAGACAGGGGTGACGCCTGAAGCTTTCTTT.

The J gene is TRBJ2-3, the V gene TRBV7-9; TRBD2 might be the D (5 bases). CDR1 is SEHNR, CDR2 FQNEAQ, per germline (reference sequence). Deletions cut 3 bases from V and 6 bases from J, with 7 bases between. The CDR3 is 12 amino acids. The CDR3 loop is CASSLRVDTQYF. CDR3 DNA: TGTGCCAGCAGCTTGAGGGTTGATACGCAGTATTTT.

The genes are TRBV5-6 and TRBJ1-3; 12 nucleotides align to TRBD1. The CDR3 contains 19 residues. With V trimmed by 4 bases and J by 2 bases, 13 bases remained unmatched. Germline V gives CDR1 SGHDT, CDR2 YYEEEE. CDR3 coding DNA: TGTGCCAGCAGCATAATCGGGACAGGGGGCAACGGAGCTGGAAACACCATATATTTT. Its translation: CASSIIGTGGNGAGNTIYF.

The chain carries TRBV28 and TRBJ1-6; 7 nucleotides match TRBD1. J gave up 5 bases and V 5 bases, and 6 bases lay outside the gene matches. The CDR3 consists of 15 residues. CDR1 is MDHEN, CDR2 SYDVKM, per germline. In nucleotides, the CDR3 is TGTGCCAGCAGTCCGACAGGGCCCGATAATTCACCCCTCCACTTT. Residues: CASSPTGPDNSPLHF.

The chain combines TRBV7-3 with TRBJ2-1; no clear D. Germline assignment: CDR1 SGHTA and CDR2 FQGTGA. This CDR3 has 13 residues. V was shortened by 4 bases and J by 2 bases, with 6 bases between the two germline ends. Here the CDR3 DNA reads TGTGCCAGCAGCTATACACCCTACAATGAGCAGTTCTTC. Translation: CASSYTPYNEQFF.

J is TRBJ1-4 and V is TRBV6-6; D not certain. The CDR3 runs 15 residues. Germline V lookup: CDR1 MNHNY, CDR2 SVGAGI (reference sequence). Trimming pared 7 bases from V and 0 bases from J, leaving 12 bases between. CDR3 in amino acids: CASNPGSSTNEKLFF. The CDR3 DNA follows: TGTGCCAGCAACCCCGGGAGTTCAACTAATGAAAAACTGTTTTTT.

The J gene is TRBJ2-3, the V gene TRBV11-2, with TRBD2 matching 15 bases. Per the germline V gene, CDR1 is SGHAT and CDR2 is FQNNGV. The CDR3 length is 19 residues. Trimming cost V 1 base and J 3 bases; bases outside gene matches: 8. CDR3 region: CASSLVPPGLAGGTDTQYF. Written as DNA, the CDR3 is TGTGCCAGCAGCTTAGTACCCCCGGGACTAGCGGGGGGAACAGATACGCAGTATTTT.

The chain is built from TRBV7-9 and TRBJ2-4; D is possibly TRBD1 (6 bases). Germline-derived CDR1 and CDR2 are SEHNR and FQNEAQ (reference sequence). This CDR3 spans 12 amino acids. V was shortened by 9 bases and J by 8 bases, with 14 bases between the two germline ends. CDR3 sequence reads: CASSTGSDIQYF. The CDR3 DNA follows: TGTGCCAGTTCAACAGGGTCGGACATTCAGTACTTC.

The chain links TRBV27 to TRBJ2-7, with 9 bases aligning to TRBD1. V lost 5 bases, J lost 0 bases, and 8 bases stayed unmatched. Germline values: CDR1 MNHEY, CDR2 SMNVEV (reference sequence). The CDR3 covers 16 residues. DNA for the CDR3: TGTGCCAGCAGTACGGGACAGGGCAGGAGCTCCTACGAGCAGTACTTC. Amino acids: CASSTGQGRSSYEQYF.

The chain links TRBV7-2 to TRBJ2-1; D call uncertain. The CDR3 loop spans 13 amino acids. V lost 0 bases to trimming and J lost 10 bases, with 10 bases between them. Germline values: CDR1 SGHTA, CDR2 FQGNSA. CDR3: CASSLAREAEQFF. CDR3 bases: TGTGCCAGCAGCTTAGCGCGAGAAGCGGAGCAGTTCTTC.

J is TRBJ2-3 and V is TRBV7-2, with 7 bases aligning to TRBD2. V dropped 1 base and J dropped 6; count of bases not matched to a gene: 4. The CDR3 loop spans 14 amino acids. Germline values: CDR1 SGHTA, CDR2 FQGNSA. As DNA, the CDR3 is TGTGCCAGCAGCTTAGTGGGAGCGGGGGATACGCAGTATTTT. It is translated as CASSLVGAGDTQYF.